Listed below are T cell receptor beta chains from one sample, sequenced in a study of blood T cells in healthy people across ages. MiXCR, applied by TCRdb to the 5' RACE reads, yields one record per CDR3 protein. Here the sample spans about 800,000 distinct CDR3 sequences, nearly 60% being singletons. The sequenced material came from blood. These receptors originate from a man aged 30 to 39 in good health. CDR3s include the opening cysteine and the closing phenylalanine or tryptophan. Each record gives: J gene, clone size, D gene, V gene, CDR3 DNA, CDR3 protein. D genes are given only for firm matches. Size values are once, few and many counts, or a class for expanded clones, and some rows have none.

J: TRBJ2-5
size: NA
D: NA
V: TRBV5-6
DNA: TGTGCCAGCAGCTTTCAGCAAGAGACCCAGTACTTC
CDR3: CASSFQQETQYF

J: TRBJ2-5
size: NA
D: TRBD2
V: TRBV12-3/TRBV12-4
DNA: TGTGCCAGCAGCAAGACTAGCGGGAGCTTGAAAGAGACCCAGTACTTC
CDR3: CASSKTSGSLKETQYF

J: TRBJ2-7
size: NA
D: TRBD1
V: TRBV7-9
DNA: TGTGCCAGCACCGGGACAGGGGCCTCCTACGAGCAGTACTTC
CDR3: CASTGTGASYEQYF

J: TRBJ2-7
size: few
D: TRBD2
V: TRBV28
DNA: TGTGCCAGCCGAACTAGCGGGAGAATTAGCGAGCAGTACTTC
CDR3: CASRTSGRISEQYF

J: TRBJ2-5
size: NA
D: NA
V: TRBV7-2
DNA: TGTGCCAGCAGCTTAGGCTTCCACCAAGAGACCCAGTACTTC
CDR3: CASSLGFHQETQYF

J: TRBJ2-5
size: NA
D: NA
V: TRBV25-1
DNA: TGTGCCAGCAGTGAAGCGGGGAAAGAGACCCAGTACTTC
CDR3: CASSEAGKETQYF

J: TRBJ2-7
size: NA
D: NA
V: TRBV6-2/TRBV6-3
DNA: TGTGCCAGCAGCAGACTAGGCGGATCCTACGAGCAGTACTTC
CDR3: CASSRLGGSYEQYF

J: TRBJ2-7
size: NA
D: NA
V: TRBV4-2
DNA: TGTGCCAGCAGCCAAGGACTCGCACGGCCAAACTACGAGCAGTACTTC
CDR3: CASSQGLARPNYEQYF

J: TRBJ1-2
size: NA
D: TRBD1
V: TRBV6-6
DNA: TGTGCCAGCAGTAAAGGACAGGGGGCAATGAATGGCTACACCTTC
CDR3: CASSKGQGAMNGYTF

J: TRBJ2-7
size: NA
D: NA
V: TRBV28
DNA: TGCCGGTCAGGGAGTGTCGACGAGCAGTACTTC
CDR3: CRSGSVDEQYF

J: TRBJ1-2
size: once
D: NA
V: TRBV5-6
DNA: TGTGCCAGCAGCTTGGGCAGTTATTTAGGGTATGGCTACACCTTC
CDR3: CASSLGSYLGYGYTF

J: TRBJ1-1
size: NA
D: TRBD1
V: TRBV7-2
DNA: TGTGCCAGCAGAATACAGGGGGCTACTGAAGCTTTCTTT
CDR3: CASRIQGATEAFF

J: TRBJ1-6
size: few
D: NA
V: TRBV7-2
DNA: TGTGCCAGCAGCTTTCGGGGCGGTTCACCCCTCCACTTT
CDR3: CASSFRGGSPLHF

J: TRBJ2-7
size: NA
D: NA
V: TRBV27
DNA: TGTGCCAGCATGGGCCCTTTGAGGGAGCAGTACTTC
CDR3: CASMGPLREQYF

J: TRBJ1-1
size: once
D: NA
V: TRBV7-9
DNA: TGTGCCAGCAGCTTATCGTACAAGGGTGAAGCTTTCTTT
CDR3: CASSLSYKGEAFF

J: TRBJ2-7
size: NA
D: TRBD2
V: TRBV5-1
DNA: TGCGCCAGCAGCCGCGGGGGGCAAGCCTACGAGCAGTACTTC
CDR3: CASSRGGQAYEQYF

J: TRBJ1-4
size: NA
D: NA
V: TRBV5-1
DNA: TGCGCCAGCAGCTTATCGACAGCTTCGGAAAAACTGTTTTTT
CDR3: CASSLSTASEKLFF

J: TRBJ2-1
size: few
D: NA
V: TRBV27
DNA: TGTGCCAGCAGGAAAGGGATCTACAATGAGCAGTTCTTC
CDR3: CASRKGIYNEQFF

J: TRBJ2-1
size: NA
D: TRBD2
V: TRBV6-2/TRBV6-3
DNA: TGTGCCAGCAGCCCTAGCGGTGCCGCCAATGAGCAGTTCTTC
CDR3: CASSPSGAANEQFF

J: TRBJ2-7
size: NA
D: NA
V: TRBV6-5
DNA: TGTGCCAGCAGTTCCCGGCAGGGAGGTGACTACGAGCAGTACTTC
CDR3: CASSSRQGGDYEQYF

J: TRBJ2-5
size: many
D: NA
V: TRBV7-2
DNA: TGTGCCAGCAGCTTATACGGGACACAAGAGACCCAGTACTTC
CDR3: CASSLYGTQETQYF

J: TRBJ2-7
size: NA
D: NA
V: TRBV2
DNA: TGTGCCAGCAGGACCCCACCCACCGAGCAGTACTTC
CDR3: CASRTPPTEQYF

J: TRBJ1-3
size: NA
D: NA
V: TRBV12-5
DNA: TGTGCTAGTGGTTTGGCCGGGACAAGCTCTGGAAACACCATATATTTT
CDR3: CASGLAGTSSGNTIYF

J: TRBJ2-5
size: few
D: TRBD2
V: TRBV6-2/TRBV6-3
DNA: TGTGCCAGCAAACTAGCGGGATCAGAGACCCAGTACTTC
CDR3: CASKLAGSETQYF

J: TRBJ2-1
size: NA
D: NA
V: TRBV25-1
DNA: TGTGCCAGCAGTGAACCCGGGGGTCATACCTACAATGAGCAGTTCTTC
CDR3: CASSEPGGHTYNEQFF

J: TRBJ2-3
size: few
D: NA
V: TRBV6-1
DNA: TGTGCCAGCAGAGGAGGGCTCATCCATGGCACAGATACGCAGTATTTT
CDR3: CASRGGLIHGTDTQYF

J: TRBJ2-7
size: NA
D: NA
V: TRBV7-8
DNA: TGTGCCAGCAGCCACAATCTGGGGGCGAGACCCTACGAGCAGTACTTC
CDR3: CASSHNLGARPYEQYF

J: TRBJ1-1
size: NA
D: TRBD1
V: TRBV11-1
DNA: TGTGCCAGCAGCTACCGACAGGGGATGAACACTGAAGCTTTCTTT
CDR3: CASSYRQGMNTEAFF

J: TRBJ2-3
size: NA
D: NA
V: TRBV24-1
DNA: TGTGCCACCAGTGATCGGGCAGATACGCAGTATTTT
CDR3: CATSDRADTQYF

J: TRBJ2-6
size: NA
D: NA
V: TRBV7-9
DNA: TGTGCCAGCAGCTCTACGGACGGCAGCTCTGGGGCCAACGTCCTGACTTTC
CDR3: CASSSTDGSSGANVLTF

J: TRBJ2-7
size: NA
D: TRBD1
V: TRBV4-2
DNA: TGTGCCAGCAGCCGCCTGACAGGGGGTCTCGACGAGCAGTACTTC
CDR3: CASSRLTGGLDEQYF

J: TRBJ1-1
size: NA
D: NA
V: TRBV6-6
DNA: TGTGCCAGCAAATTTGGGGAGTCCGAAGCTTTCTTT
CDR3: CASKFGESEAFF

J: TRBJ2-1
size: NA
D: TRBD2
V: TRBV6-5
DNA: TGTGCCAGCAGTCCCGAGTCAGCGGGGGGGCACGATGAGCAGTTCTTC
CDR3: CASSPESAGGHDEQFF

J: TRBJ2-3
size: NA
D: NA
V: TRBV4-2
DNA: TGTGCCAGCAGCCAACCTGGACTGAGCACAGATACGCAGTATTTT
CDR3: CASSQPGLSTDTQYF

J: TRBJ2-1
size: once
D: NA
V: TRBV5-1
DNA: TGCGCCAGCAGGCTTTGGGGTGAGCAGTTCTTC
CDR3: CASRLWGEQFF

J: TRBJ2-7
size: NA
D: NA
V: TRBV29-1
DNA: TGCAGCGTAGGCAGGACGAGGATAAGCTACGAGCAGTACTTC
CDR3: CSVGRTRISYEQYF

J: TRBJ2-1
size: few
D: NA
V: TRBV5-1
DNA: TGCGCCAGCAGCCTGGGGGCAGGAGGGTTCTCCTACAATGAGCAGTTCTTC
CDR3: CASSLGAGGFSYNEQFF

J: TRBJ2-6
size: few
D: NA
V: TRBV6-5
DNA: TGTGCCAGCAGTTACGGGGGACCCCGCTCTGGGGCCAACGTCCTGACTTTC
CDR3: CASSYGGPRSGANVLTF

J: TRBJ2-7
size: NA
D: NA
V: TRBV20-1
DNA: TGCAGTGCTAGAAAACCCGGGACAAGATTCTACGAGCAGTACTTC
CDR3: CSARKPGTRFYEQYF

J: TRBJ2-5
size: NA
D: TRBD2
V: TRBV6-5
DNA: TGTGCCAGCAGACGAGCGGGGGGAGAGACCCAGTACTTC
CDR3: CASRRAGGETQYF

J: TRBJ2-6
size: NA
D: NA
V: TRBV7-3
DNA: TGTGCCAGCAGCTACGACTGGGGCGGGTCCTCTGGGGCCAACGTCCTGACTTTC
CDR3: CASSYDWGGSSGANVLTF

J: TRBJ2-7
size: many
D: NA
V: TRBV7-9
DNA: TGTGCCAGCAGCTTGACGAACGAGCAGTACTTC
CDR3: CASSLTNEQYF